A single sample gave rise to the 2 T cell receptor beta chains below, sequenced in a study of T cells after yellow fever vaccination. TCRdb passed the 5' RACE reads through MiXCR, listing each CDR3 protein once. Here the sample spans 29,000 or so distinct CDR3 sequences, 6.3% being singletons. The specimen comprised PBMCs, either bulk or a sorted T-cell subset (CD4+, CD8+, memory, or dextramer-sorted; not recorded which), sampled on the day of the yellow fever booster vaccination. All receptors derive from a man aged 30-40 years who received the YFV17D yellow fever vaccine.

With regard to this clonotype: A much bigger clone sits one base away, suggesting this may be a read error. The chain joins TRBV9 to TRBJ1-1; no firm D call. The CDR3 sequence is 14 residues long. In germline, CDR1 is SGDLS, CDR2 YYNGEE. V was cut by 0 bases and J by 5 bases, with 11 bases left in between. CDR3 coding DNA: TGTGCCAGCAGCGTAGGGTTAGCGCATACTGAAGCTTTCTTT. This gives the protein CASSVGLAHTEAFF.

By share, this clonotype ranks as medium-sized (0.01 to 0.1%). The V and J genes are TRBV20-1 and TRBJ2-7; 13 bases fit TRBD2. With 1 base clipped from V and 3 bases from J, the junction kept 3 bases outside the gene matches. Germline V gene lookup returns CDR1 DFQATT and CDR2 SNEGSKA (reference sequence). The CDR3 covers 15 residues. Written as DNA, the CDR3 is TGCAGTGCTAGAGCGGGACTAGCGGGAAACTACGAGCAGTACTTC. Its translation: CSARAGLAGNYEQYF.